The present T cell receptor beta chain was sequenced within a study of cytomegalovirus exposure and HLA in healthy donors. Regarding the study as a whole: The later analysis indicated that the majority of CMV-associated TCR beta chains appeared HLA-restricted. Later on, a genetic analysis was performed. It linked a missense variant in DCLRE1C with V- and J-gene trimming of TCR beta. The listing of 150 to 200 TCR beta chains classed them as cytomegalovirus-associated. Rare TCR sequences dominated, though some public TCRs recurred in many donors.

Points on this clone: Its antigen remains unidentified.

The PCR was carried out with 60 Vbeta primers and 13 Jbeta primers. The repertoire was sequenced with immunoSEQ multiplex PCR; TCRdb's copy has only in-frame clones and lacks some. Of 200,000 to 250,000 clones listed, about 74% were seen once; the top ten hold under 2%. Germline loops: CDR1 SGHDT, CDR2 YYEEEE. The CDR3 covers 15 residues. V usage is TRBV5-6 and J usage is TRBJ2-5, with D possibly matching TRBD2 (7 bases). The end of the DNA is better explained by TRBJ2-7, so the J call may be wrong. Sequenced: PBMCs. This receptor was obtained from a woman in her thirties in good health and CMV-seronegative. In DNA, the CDR3 is TGTGCCAGCAGCTTGGGGGCGGGGGCCTATTACGAGCAGTACTTC. Translation gives CASSLGAGAYYEQYF.